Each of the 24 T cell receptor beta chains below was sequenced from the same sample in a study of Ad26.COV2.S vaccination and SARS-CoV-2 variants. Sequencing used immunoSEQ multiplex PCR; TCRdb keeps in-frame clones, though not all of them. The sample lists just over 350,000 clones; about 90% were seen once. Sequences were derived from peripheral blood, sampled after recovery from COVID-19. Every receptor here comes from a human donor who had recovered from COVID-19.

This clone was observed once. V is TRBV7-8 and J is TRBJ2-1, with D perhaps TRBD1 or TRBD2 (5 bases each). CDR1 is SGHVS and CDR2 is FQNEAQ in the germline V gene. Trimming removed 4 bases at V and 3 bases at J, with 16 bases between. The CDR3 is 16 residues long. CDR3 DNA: TGTGCCAGCAGCTACAACGCGAGGGGATTCTACAATGAGCAGTTCTTC. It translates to CASSYNARGFYNEQFF.

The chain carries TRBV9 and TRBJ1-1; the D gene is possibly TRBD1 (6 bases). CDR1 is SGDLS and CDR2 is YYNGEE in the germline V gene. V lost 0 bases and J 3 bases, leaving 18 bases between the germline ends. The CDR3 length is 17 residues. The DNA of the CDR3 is TGTGCCAGCAGCGTAGCAGGGGCGGTCTATAAGGACACTGAAGCTTTCTTT. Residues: CASSVAGAVYKDTEAFF. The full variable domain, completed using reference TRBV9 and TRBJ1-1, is DSGVTQTPKHLITATGQRVTLRCSPRSGDLSVYWYQQSLDQGLQFLIQYYNGEERAKGNILERFSAQQFPDLHSELNLSSLELGDSALYFCASSVAGAVYKDTEAFFGQGTRLTVV.

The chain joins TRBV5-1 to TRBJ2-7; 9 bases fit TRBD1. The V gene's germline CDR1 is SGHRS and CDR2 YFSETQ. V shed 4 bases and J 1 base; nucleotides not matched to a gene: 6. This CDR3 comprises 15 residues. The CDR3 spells CASSRTGTGSYEQYF. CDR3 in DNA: TGCGCCAGCAGCCGGACAGGGACAGGGTCCTACGAGCAGTACTTC.

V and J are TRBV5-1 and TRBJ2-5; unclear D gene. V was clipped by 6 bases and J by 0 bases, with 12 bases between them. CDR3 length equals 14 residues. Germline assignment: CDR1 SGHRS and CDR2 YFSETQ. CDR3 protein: CASTPGPYQETQYF. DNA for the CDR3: TGCGCCAGCACCCCCGGGCCGTACCAAGAGACCCAGTACTTC.

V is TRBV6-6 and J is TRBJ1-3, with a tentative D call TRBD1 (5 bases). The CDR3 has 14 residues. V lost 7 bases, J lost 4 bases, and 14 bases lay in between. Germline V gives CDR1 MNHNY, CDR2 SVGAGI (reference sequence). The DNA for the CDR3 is TGTGCCAGCAACCCGGGACGGGCGGGAAACACCATATATTTT. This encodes CASNPGRAGNTIYF.

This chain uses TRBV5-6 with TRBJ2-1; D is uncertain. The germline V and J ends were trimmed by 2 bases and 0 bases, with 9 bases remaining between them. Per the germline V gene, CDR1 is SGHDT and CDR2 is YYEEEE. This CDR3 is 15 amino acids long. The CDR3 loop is CASSFGRNSYNEQFF. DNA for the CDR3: TGTGCCAGCAGCTTTGGACGGAACTCCTACAATGAGCAGTTCTTC.

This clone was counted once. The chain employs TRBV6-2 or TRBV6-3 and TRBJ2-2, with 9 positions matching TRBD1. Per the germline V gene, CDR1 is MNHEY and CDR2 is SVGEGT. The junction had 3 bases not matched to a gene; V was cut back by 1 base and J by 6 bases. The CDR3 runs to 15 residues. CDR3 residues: CASSYWTGDPGELFF. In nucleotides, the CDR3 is TGTGCCAGCAGTTACTGGACAGGGGATCCCGGGGAGCTGTTTTTT.

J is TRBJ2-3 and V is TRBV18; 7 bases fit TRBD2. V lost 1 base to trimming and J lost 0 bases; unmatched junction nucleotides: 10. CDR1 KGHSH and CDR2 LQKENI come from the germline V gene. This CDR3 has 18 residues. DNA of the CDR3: TGTGCCAGCTCACCACGCCCAGCGGGGAAGACTAGCACAGATACGCAGTATTTT. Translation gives CASSPRPAGKTSTDTQYF.

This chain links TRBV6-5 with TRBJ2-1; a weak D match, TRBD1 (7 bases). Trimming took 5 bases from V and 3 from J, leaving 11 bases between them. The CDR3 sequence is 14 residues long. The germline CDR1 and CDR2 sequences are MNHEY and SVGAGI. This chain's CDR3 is CASSPGGYYNEQFF. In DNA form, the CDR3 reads TGTGCCAGCAGTCCAGGGGGGTACTACAATGAGCAGTTCTTC.

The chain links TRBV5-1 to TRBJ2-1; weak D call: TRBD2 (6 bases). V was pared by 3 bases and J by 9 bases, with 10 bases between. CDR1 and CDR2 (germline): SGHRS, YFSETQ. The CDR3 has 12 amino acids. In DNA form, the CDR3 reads TGCGCCAGCAGCTGGGGGGTAGGTGAGCAGTTCTTC. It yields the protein CASSWGVGEQFF.

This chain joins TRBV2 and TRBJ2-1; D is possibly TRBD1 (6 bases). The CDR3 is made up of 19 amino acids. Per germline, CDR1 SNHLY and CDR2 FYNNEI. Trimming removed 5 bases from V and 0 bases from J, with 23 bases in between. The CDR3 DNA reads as TGTGCCAGCAGTTGGGACACGATAAGGAATCCCAGCTCCTACAATGAGCAGTTCTTC. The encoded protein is CASSWDTIRNPSSYNEQFF.

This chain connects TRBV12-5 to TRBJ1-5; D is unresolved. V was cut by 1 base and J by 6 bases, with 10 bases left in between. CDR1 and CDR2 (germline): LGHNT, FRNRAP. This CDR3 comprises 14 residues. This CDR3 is CASGLGRVRQPQHF. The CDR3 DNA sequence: TGTGCTAGTGGTTTGGGACGGGTTCGTCAGCCCCAGCATTTT.

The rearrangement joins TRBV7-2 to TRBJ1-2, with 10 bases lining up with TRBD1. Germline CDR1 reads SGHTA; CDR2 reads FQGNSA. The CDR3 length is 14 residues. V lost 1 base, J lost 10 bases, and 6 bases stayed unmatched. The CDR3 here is CASSLGRQGAIYTF. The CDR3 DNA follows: TGTGCCAGCAGCTTAGGCAGACAGGGGGCTATCTACACCTTC.

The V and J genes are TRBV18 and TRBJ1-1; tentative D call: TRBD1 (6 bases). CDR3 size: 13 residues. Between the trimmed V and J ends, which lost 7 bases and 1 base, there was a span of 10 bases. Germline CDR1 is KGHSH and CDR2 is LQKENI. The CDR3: CASLLDRNTEAFF. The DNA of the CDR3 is TGTGCCAGCTTGCTGGACAGGAACACTGAAGCTTTCTTT.

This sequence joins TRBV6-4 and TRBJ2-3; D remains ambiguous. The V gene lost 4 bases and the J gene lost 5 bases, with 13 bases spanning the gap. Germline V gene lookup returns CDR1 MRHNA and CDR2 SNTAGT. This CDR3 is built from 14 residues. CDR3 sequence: CASSAELSGDTQYF. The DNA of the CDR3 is TGTGCCAGCAGTGCTGAGCTCTCCGGAGATACGCAGTATTTT.

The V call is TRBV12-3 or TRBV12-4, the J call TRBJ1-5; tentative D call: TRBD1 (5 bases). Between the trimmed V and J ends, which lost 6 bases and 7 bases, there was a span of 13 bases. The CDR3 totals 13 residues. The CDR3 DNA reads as TGTGCCAGCAGATCTGCCCGGGGGCAGCCCCAGCATTTT. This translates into CASRSARGQPQHF.

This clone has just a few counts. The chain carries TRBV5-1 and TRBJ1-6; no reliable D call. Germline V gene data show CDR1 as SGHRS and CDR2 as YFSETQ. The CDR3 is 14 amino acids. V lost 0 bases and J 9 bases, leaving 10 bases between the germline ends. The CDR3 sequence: CASSLGPEVSPLHF. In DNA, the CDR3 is TGCGCCAGCAGCTTGGGCCCAGAGGTTTCACCCCTCCACTTT.

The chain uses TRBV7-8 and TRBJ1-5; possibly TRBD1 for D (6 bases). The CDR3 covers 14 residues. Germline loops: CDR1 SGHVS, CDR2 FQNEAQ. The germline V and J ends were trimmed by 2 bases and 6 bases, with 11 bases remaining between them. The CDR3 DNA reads TGTGCCAGCAGCTTACGGGGCAGGGGTCAGCCCCAGCATTTT. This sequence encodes CASSLRGRGQPQHF.

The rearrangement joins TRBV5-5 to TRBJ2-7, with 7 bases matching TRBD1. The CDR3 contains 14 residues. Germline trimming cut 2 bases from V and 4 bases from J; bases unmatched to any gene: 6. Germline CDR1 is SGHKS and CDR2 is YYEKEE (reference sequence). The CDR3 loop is CASSLFGQAYEQYF. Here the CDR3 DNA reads TGTGCCAGCAGCTTATTCGGACAGGCTTACGAGCAGTACTTC.

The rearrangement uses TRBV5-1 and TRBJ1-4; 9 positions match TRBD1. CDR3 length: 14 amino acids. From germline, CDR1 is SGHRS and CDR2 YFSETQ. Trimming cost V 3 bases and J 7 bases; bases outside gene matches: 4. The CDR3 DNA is TGCGCCAGCAGCTGGGACAGGGAAGGTGAAAAACTGTTTTTT. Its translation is CASSWDREGEKLFF.

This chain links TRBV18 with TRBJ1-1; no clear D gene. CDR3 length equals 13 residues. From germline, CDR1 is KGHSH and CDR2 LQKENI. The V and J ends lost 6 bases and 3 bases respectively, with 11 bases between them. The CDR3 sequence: CASSSTKDTEAFF. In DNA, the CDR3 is TGTGCCAGCTCGTCAACAAAGGACACTGAAGCTTTCTTT.

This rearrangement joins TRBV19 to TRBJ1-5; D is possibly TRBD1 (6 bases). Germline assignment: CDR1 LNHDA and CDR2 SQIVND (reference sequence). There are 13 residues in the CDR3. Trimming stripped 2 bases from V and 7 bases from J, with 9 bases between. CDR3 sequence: CASSILGGQPQHF. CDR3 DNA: TGTGCCAGTAGTATACTAGGGGGGCAGCCCCAGCATTTT.

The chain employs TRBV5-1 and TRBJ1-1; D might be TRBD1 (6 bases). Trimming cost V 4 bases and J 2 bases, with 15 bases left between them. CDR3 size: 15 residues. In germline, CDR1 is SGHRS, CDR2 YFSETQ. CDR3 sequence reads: CASSLLQGHNTEAFF. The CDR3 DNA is TGCGCCAGCAGCCTACTACAGGGACACAACACTGAAGCTTTCTTT.

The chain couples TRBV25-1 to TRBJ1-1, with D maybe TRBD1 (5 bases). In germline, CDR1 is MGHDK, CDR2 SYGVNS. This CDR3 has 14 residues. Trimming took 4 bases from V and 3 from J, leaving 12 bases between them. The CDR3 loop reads CASSGPGGHTEAFF. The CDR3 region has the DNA TGTGCCAGCAGTGGGCCCGGGGGACACACTGAAGCTTTCTTT.